This T cell receptor beta chain is from a study of T cell changes during pregnancy in multiple sclerosis. Some clones are missing from TCRdb's copy, which holds only in-frame ones; the method was immunoSEQ multiplex PCR. There are tens of thousands of clones in the sample; around 91% occur only once, and approximately 0.5% lies in the top ten. This specimen consisted of CD4+ T cells from peripheral blood mononuclear cells, obtained in the second trimester of pregnancy. This clonotype was sampled from a female donor with multiple sclerosis, enrolled in a pregnancy study.

The CDR3 sequence is CASSMGLVNNEQFF. In DNA form, the CDR3 reads TGTGCCAGTAGTATGGGACTAGTAAACAATGAGCAGTTCTTC. The chain joins TRBV19 to TRBJ2-1, with 8 positions matching TRBD2. From germline, CDR1 is LNHDA and CDR2 SQIVND (reference sequence). The V gene end was trimmed by 3 bases and the J gene end by 5 bases; junction bases not matched to a gene: 3. The CDR3 is 14 amino acids.